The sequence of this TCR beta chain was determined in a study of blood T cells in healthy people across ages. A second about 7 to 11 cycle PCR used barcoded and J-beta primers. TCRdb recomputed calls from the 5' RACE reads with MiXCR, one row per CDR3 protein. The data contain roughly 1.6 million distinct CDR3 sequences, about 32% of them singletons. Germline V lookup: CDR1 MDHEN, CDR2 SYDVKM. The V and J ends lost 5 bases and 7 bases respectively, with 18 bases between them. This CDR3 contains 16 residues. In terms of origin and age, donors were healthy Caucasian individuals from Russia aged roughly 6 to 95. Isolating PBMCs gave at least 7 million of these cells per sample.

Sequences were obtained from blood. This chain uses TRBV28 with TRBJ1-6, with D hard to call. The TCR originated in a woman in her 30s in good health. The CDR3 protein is CASSLPLGEGNSPLHF. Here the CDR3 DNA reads TGTGCCAGCAGTCTACCCCTTGGGGAGGGCAATTCACCCCTCCACTTT. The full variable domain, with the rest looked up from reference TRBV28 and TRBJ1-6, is DVKVTQSSRYLVKRTGEKVFLECVQDMDHENMFWYRQDPGLGLRLIYFSYDVKMKEKGDIPEGYSVSREKKERFSLILESASTNQTSMYLCASSLPLGEGNSPLHFGNGTRLTVT.